These T cell receptor beta chains were read from a single sample in a study of blood T cell repertoires in COVID-19. Assay: immunoSEQ multiplex PCR; the TCRdb copy retains only in-frame clones and omits some. The sample has more than 300,000 clones, roughly nine tenths seen once. Sequencing was done on a sample of peripheral blood. All receptors derive from a man between 18 and 35 years old who had recovered from COVID-19. The CDR3 runs from the conserved cysteine through the conserved F or W. The D gene is left open where the match is weak. Clone size is stated in some rows and not others, as once, few, many or a class when expanded.

V	D	J	size	DNA	CDR3
TRBV19	.	TRBJ1-1	.	TGTGCCAGTAGTATTCGGGGGAACACTGAAGCTTTCTTT	CASSIRGNTEAFF
TRBV28	TRBD2	TRBJ2-7	.	TGTGCCAGCAGTTCCAAGACTAGCGGCTACGAGCAGTACTTC	CASSSKTSGYEQYF
TRBV5-1	.	TRBJ1-1	.	TGCGCCAGCAGCTATTCGGCTCGGACAGACGGGGACACTGAAGCTTTCTTT	CASSYSARTDGDTEAFF
TRBV7-9	TRBD1	TRBJ1-6	.	TGTGCCAGCAGCTTAGCGACCGGGACAGGGCGGAATTCACCCCTCCACTTT	CASSLATGTGRNSPLHF
TRBV5-4	.	TRBJ2-7	once	TGTGCCAGCAGCTCGGAGTTACTCCGAGGCGAGCAGTACTTC	CASSSELLRGEQYF
TRBV7-2	.	TRBJ2-1	.	TGTGCCAGCAGCCATTCCGGGACAACGAGCTCCTACAATGAGCAGTTCTTC	CASSHSGTTSSYNEQFF
TRBV7-3	TRBD1	TRBJ1-2	.	TGTGCCAGCAGCTTAGGGACAGGGGGCTACTATGGCTACACCTTC	CASSLGTGGYYGYTF
TRBV5-1	.	TRBJ2-2	.	TGCGCCAGCCGAAGGGGGTCTGATGAGTACACCGGGGAGCTGTTTTTT	CASRRGSDEYTGELFF
TRBV10-3	.	TRBJ2-2	.	TGTGCCATCAATGGGCAGGCGAACACCGGGGAGCTGTTTTTT	CAINGQANTGELFF
TRBV19	TRBD1	TRBJ2-7	.	TGTGCCAGTAGTATTCCAGGGGGCTCTAGCTACGAGCAGTACTTC	CASSIPGGSSYEQYF
TRBV21-1	.	TRBJ2-5	.	TGTGCCAGCAGCAAAGTTGAGGGAGTCCCAGAGACCCAGTACTTC	CASSKVEGVPETQYF
TRBV2	TRBD1	TRBJ1-4	.	TGTGCCAGCAGTGTGGACAGGGGGCCTGAAAAACTGTTTTTT	CASSVDRGPEKLFF
TRBV6-5	TRBD1	TRBJ2-1	.	TGTGCCAGCACCCCTTTCGGACAGGGTAGCTATGAGCAGTTCTTC	CASTPFGQGSYEQFF
TRBV7-9	.	TRBJ2-7	.	TGTGCCAGCAGCCCTTGGGAGTCTCCCTACGAGCAGTACTTC	CASSPWESPYEQYF
TRBV5-1	.	TRBJ2-1	.	TGCGCCAGCAGCTTCTTTAAAGGAGCTATTGAGCAGTTCTTC	CASSFFKGAIEQFF
TRBV19	TRBD2	TRBJ2-2	.	TGTGCCAGTAGTTTGACTAGCGGGACTGGCGGGGAGCTGTTTTTT	CASSLTSGTGGELFF
TRBV14	.	TRBJ2-2	.	TGTGCCAGCAGCCCCCGGGTGGGCGGGGAGCTGTTTTTT	CASSPRVGGELFF
TRBV30	TRBD1	TRBJ2-7	.	TGTGCCTGGGGAGTCGGGACAGGGGGCAACGAGCAGTACTTC	CAWGVGTGGNEQYF
TRBV6-4	.	TRBJ1-2	.	TGTGCCAGCAGTGACTCGTCCTTTGGAACAGTTCCTCTGAGTGGCTACACCTTC	CASSDSSFGTVPLSGYTF
TRBV4-2	.	TRBJ1-3	.	TGTGCCAGCAGCCAAGATCTTTGGGGCAAAGCCTCTGGAAACACCATATATTTT	CASSQDLWGKASGNTIYF
TRBV10-3	.	TRBJ1-2	once	TGTGCCATCAGTGAGTCATCTCAGGGCGATAACTATGGCTACACCTTC	CAISESSQGDNYGYTF
TRBV7-8	.	TRBJ1-1	.	TGTGCCAGCAGCCCCGGGAGAGACGAAGCTTTCTTT	CASSPGRDEAFF
TRBV29-1	.	TRBJ1-4	.	TGCAGCGTTTCAGGGAAAACAACTAATGAAAAACTGTTTTTT	CSVSGKTTNEKLFF
TRBV7-8	.	TRBJ2-7	few	TGTGCCAGCAGTTTCCGTCCTGGACAGAGCTACGAGCAGTACTTC	CASSFRPGQSYEQYF
TRBV5-4	.	TRBJ2-1	.	TGTGCCAGCAGCTTGGAGGCCAGGGAGCAGTTCTTC	CASSLEAREQFF
TRBV3-1/TRBV3-2	.	TRBJ1-1	.	TGTGCCAGCAGCCAAGAAACGGGAATGAACACTGAAGCTTTCTTT	CASSQETGMNTEAFF
TRBV19	TRBD1	TRBJ1-2	.	TGTGCCAGTAGCATTCCCGGACAGGGTGGCTACACCTTC	CASSIPGQGGYTF
TRBV19	TRBD1	TRBJ1-6	.	TGTGCCAGTAGCGTGGGGACAGGGAATTCACCCCTCCACTTT	CASSVGTGNSPLHF
TRBV7-2	.	TRBJ2-6	.	TGTGCCAGCAGCTTTGAATCAGCTGGGGCCAACGTCCTGACTTTC	CASSFESAGANVLTF
TRBV6-5	.	TRBJ1-1	once	TGTGCCAGCAGTTACTCCTTGGCGGGTGAAGCTTTCTTT	CASSYSLAGEAFF
TRBV7-6	.	TRBJ2-7	.	TGTGCCAGCAGCTTACTAGCGAACCCCTACGAGCAGTACTTC	CASSLLANPYEQYF
TRBV10-3	TRBD1	TRBJ1-2	.	TGTGCCATCAGTGAAGACAGGGAAATCGATGGCTACACCTTC	CAISEDREIDGYTF